The 26 T cell receptor beta chains presented below share a single source sample, sequenced in a study of blood T cell repertoires in COVID-19 (dated by TCRdb to the early 2020s). Libraries were constructed by the immunoSEQ multiplex PCR assay. TCRdb limited this immuneACCESS table to in-frame rearrangements with V and J called. A share of clones is missing; checked studies link under half to unresolved V genes, and the rest is unexplained. This sample is represented by around 99,000 clones; around 82% of them were singletons. The ten most abundant clones make up over 4% of the sample. Sequencing was carried out using peripheral blood. The receptors derive from a human donor in a cohort sampled during active COVID-19.

This chain uses TRBV18 with TRBJ2-1; possible D gene TRBD2, 6 bases. The CDR3 contains 16 residues. The germline V gene has CDR1 KGHSH and CDR2 LQKENI. V shed 0 bases and J shed 4 bases, with 13 bases lying between them. Here the CDR3 DNA reads TGTGCCAGCTCACCACCGGGCTCTAGCGTGTACAATGAGCAGTTCTTC. It codes for CASSPPGSSVYNEQFF.

The V call is TRBV10-3, the J call TRBJ2-3; TRBD1 is a possible D gene (5 bases). Germline lookup yields CDR1 ENHRY and CDR2 SYGVKD. The CDR3 loop spans 15 amino acids. V was cut by 0 bases and J by 0 bases, with 7 bases left in between. CDR3 coding DNA: TGTGCCATCAGTGAGTCACAGGCTAGCACAGATACGCAGTATTTT. Translated: CAISESQASTDTQYF.

The table lists this clone with a count of one. CDR3 coding DNA: TGTGCCAGCAGCCAAAATCCTAAAACTAGACCTCCTAACTACGAGCAGTACGTC. It yields the protein CASSQNPKTRPPNYEQYV. This chain links TRBV3-1 (or the pseudogene TRBV3-2) with TRBJ2-7; D possibly corresponds to TRBD2 (5 bases). Germline CDR1 is LGHDT and CDR2 is YNNKEL (reference sequence). The CDR3 is made up of 18 amino acids. V lost 2 bases and J 3 bases, leaving 23 bases between the germline ends.

The chain uses TRBV5-1 and TRBJ1-6; the match to TRBD1 covers 12 bases. J gave up 6 bases and V 7 bases, and 2 bases lay outside the gene matches. Germline-derived CDR1 and CDR2 are SGHRS and YFSETQ. The CDR3 is made up of 14 amino acids. The CDR3 DNA is TGCGCCAGCGGGACAGGGGGCGGTAATTCACCCCTCCACTTT. Protein sequence: CASGTGGGNSPLHF.

The chain is built from TRBV3-1 (or the pseudogene TRBV3-2) and TRBJ1-1, with a weak D call TRBD1 (6 bases). The CDR3 has 14 amino acids. Trimming pared 4 bases from V and 4 bases from J, leaving 13 bases between. Germline values: CDR1 LGHDT, CDR2 YNNKEL (reference sequence). The CDR3 coding sequence is TGTGCCAGCAGCCCGGCCAGGGGTAGCACTGAAGCTTTCTTT. The encoded protein is CASSPARGSTEAFF.

The rearrangement links TRBV6-5 to TRBJ2-7, with 7 positions matching TRBD1. Trimming took 6 bases from V and 2 from J; bases not matched to a gene: 4. Germline V gives CDR1 MNHEY, CDR2 SVGAGI. The CDR3 runs to 13 residues. CDR3 coding DNA: TGTGCCAGCAGCCGGGACAGTGCCTACGAGCAGTACTTC. Its protein product is CASSRDSAYEQYF.

The J gene is TRBJ2-7, the V gene TRBV6-5; no clear D. Germline CDR1 and CDR2: MNHEY and SVGAGI. Trimming stripped 3 bases from V and 5 bases from J, with 14 bases between. The CDR3 totals 14 residues. CDR3 sequence reads: CASSYNVVRNEQYV. Written as DNA, the CDR3 is TGTGCCAGCAGTTATAATGTGGTGCGGAACGAGCAGTACGTC.

This clone turned up a few times. Other DNA sequences from this sample encode an identical CDR3 as well. The chain has TRBV27 and TRBJ2-2; TRBD2 matches 10 bases. V lost 2 bases and J lost 6; bases outside the gene matches: 0. Germline lookup yields CDR1 MNHEY and CDR2 SMNVEV (reference sequence). The CDR3 consists of 14 residues. In DNA form, the CDR3 reads TGTGCCAGCAGTTTACTAGCGGGAGCCGGGGAGCTGTTTTTT. It codes for CASSLLAGAGELFF.

This clone was observed a few times. This sequence joins TRBV6-5 and TRBJ1-4; a possible D gene is TRBD1 (6 bases). This CDR3 contains 14 residues. Germline V CDR1 and CDR2: MNHEY, SVGAGI. V shed 4 bases and J shed 7 bases, with 13 bases lying between them. The CDR3 is CASSFDRMAEKLFF. The CDR3 DNA reads as TGTGCCAGCAGTTTCGACAGGATGGCTGAAAAACTGTTTTTT.

The gene calls are TRBV7-9 and TRBJ2-3; 7 nucleotides agree with TRBD2. CDR1 SEHNR and CDR2 FQNEAQ come from the germline V gene (reference sequence). The CDR3 sequence is 17 residues long. V was clipped by 7 bases and J by 0 bases; unmatched bases: 13. Here the CDR3 reads CASTDRVGGTSTDTQYF. Here the CDR3 DNA reads TGTGCCAGCACCGACCGAGTGGGGGGGACTAGCACAGATACGCAGTATTTT.

The chain recombines TRBV28 with TRBJ1-2, with D perhaps matching TRBD1 (6 bases). The V gene lost 5 bases and the J gene lost 3 bases, with 16 bases spanning the gap. Germline V lookup: CDR1 MDHEN, CDR2 SYDVKM. The CDR3 covers 15 residues. Written as DNA, the CDR3 is TGTGCCAGCAGTACCCAGGGGACCGGGTACTATGGCTACACCTTC. Protein sequence: CASSTQGTGYYGYTF.

This chain uses TRBV5-1 with TRBJ1-2; 7 bases map to TRBD1. The CDR3 consists of 13 residues. The germline CDR1 and CDR2 sequences are SGHRS and YFSETQ. Trimming at V came to 4 bases and at J to 4 bases, leaving 4 bases not matched to a gene. CDR3 region: CASSPTGAYGYTF. DNA of the CDR3: TGCGCCAGCAGCCCTACAGGGGCCTATGGCTACACCTTC.

The chain links TRBV7-2 to TRBJ1-2, with a tentative D call TRBD1 (6 bases). The CDR3 has 13 residues. Germline CDR1 is SGHTA and CDR2 is FQGNSA. Trimming shortened V by 2 bases and J by 6 bases, and 10 bases separated the two germline ends. DNA of the CDR3: TGTGCCAGCAGCTTATCCAGGGGAAATGGCTACACCTTC. Its protein is CASSLSRGNGYTF.

This chain connects TRBV5-4 to TRBJ1-2; D might be TRBD1 (6 bases). The CDR3 is 14 residues long. Germline V lookup: CDR1 SGHNT, CDR2 YYREEE (reference sequence). Trimming took off 0 bases at V and 8 bases at J, with 14 bases between the two ends. CDR3 region: CASSLEGQGWGYTF. Here the CDR3 DNA reads TGTGCCAGCAGCTTGGAGGGTCAGGGGTGGGGCTACACCTTC.

V is TRBV18 and J is TRBJ1-2; D call uncertain. Trimming cost V 3 bases and J 4 bases, with 9 bases left between them. This CDR3 region has 13 residues. Germline V CDR1 and CDR2: KGHSH, LQKENI. CDR3 in amino acids: CASSPGLSYGYTF. Here the CDR3 DNA reads TGTGCCAGCTCACCTGGACTGAGCTATGGCTACACCTTC.

The chain joins TRBV20-1 to TRBJ1-2, with a tentative D call TRBD1 (5 bases). This CDR3 comprises 11 residues. V was trimmed by 0 bases and J by 7 bases, leaving 6 bases between them. Germline loops: CDR1 DFQATT, CDR2 SNEGSKA (reference sequence). The CDR3 bases are TGCAGTGCTAGAGAAGGGGTTGGCTACACCTTC. This sequence encodes CSAREGVGYTF.

The chain links TRBV27 to TRBJ2-7; possible D gene TRBD1, 6 bases. Germline CDR1 MNHEY, CDR2 SMNVEV (reference sequence). Trimming took off 2 bases at V and 3 bases at J, with 23 bases between the two ends. This CDR3 spans 18 amino acids. The CDR3 is CASSLVTSGVQGRYEQYV. The CDR3 DNA sequence: TGTGCCAGCAGTTTAGTAACATCAGGGGTGCAGGGGCGCTACGAGCAGTACGTC.

V gene TRBV7-2 combines with J gene TRBJ2-5, with 10 positions matching TRBD2. Germline V CDR1 and CDR2: SGHTA, FQGNSA. J gave up 3 bases and V 5 bases, and 9 bases lay outside the gene matches. This CDR3 is built from 16 residues. The CDR3 region has the DNA TGTGCCAGCAGCCCGAAGCGGACTAGCGGCAAAGAGACCCAGTACTTC. It is translated as CASSPKRTSGKETQYF.

The V call is TRBV7-9, the J call TRBJ2-1; D is possibly TRBD2 (6 bases). This CDR3 spans 14 amino acids. V lost 5 bases and J lost 5, with 13 bases in between. Germline V lookup: CDR1 SEHNR, CDR2 FQNEAQ (reference sequence). DNA of the CDR3: TGTGCCAGCAGCCCTACGGCGGGGAACAATGAGCAGTTCTTC. Protein sequence: CASSPTAGNNEQFF.

This sequence joins TRBV5-1 and TRBJ2-1, with TRBD1 identical over 8 bases. This CDR3 spans 15 amino acids. Per the germline V gene, CDR1 is SGHRS and CDR2 is YFSETQ. J gave up 3 bases and V 4 bases, and 6 bases lay outside the gene matches. The CDR3 nucleotides read TGCGCCAGCAGCGGGACAGGATCGGACTACAATGAGCAGTTCTTC. It translates to CASSGTGSDYNEQFF.

This clone was detected once. The CDR3 coding sequence is TGTGCCAGCAGTTCAGCGTTAGGCCGGGAGGAGCAGTACTTC. Amino acids: CASSSALGREEQYF. The genes are TRBV27 and TRBJ2-7, with a tentative D call TRBD2 (6 bases). CDR3 length: 14 amino acids. Germline CDR1 is MNHEY and CDR2 is SMNVEV (reference sequence). V gave up 4 bases and J gave up 7 bases, with 17 bases separating them.

The chain carries TRBV5-4 and TRBJ2-3, with 16 nucleotides matching TRBD2. With 0 bases clipped from V and 5 bases from J, the junction kept 6 bases outside the gene matches. CDR1 and CDR2 from the germline V gene are SGHNT and YYREEE (reference sequence). This CDR3 contains 18 residues. CDR3 sequence: CASSLGPGTSGREDTQYF. DNA for the CDR3: TGTGCCAGCAGCTTGGGACCTGGGACTAGCGGGAGGGAAGATACGCAGTATTTT.

The gene calls are TRBV18 and TRBJ1-5; no firm D call. CDR1 is KGHSH and CDR2 is LQKENI in the germline V gene. V lost 3 bases and J lost 8, with 20 bases in between. This CDR3 has 16 residues. The CDR3 protein is CASSPTMNRDFKPQHF. The CDR3 nucleotides read TGTGCCAGCTCACCTACTATGAATCGGGATTTCAAGCCCCAGCATTTT.

The J gene is TRBJ2-5, the V gene TRBV7-3, with 13 bases identical to TRBD2. The CDR3 has 16 residues. Germline V gives CDR1 SGHTA, CDR2 FQGTGA. Trimming took 5 bases from V and 5 from J; bases not matched to a gene: 8. In nucleotides, the CDR3 is TGTGCCAGCAGCCGAGGACTAGCGGGAGATAACGAGACCCAGTACTTC. Translated, it gives CASSRGLAGDNETQYF.

The chain joins TRBV5-4 to TRBJ2-1; TRBD2 agrees at 11 bases. V gave up 0 bases and J gave up 0 bases; unmatched junction bases: 5. Looked up from germline, CDR1 is SGHNT and CDR2 is YYREEE (reference sequence). The CDR3 spans 18 residues. As DNA, the CDR3 is TGTGCCAGCAGCTTGGCGCTAGCGGGAGGAAACTCCTACAATGAGCAGTTCTTC. It translates to CASSLALAGGNSYNEQFF.

The rearrangement uses TRBV3-1 (or the pseudogene TRBV3-2) and TRBJ1-5; the match to TRBD1 covers 7 bases. Losses at the gene ends were 3 bases for V and 9 bases for J; bases not matched to a gene: 17. Germline-derived CDR1 and CDR2 are LGHDT and YNNKEL (reference sequence). CDR3 length: 17 amino acids. The CDR3 nucleotides are TGTGCCAGCAGCCACCCTAAGACAGGGAGGCCGTGGGGGCCCCAGCATTTT. As protein: CASSHPKTGRPWGPQHF.